The next 21 T cell receptor beta chains were all read from a single sample in a study of neurological immune-mediated disorders. TCRdb recomputed calls from the 5' RACE reads with MiXCR, one row per CDR3 protein. The sample has about 60,000 distinct CDR3 sequences; around 4% are singletons. The specimen was PBMCs. These receptors all stem from a man in his thirties or forties with multiple sclerosis.

This clonotype was recorded at least ten times. This chain uses TRBV3-1 with TRBJ1-2; 8 positions match TRBD1. The germline V gene encodes CDR1 LGHDT and CDR2 YNNKEL (reference sequence). The CDR3 runs 15 residues. J lost 8 bases, V lost 4 bases, and 12 bases had no gene match. The DNA of the CDR3 is TGTGCCAGCAGCCCGTACCCACGACAGGGGACGGGCTACACCTTC. Translating gives CASSPYPRQGTGYTF.

The chain combines TRBV2 with TRBJ2-1; D gene uncertain. Germline lookup yields CDR1 SNHLY and CDR2 FYNNEI. V was shortened by 6 bases and J by 6 bases, with 15 bases between the two germline ends. The CDR3 length is 14 residues. CDR3 sequence reads: CASSEVSSRNEQFF. Written as DNA, the CDR3 is TGTGCCAGCAGCGAGGTGTCGAGTCGCAATGAGCAGTTCTTC.

This sequence joins TRBV6-5 and TRBJ2-1, with TRBD1 identical over 7 bases. V lost 4 bases to trimming and J lost 0 bases; unmatched junction nucleotides: 6. From germline, CDR1 is MNHEY and CDR2 SVGAGI. The CDR3 totals 16 residues. The CDR3 region has the DNA TGTGCCAGCAGTTCCCTTACAGGGGCCTCCTACAATGAGCAGTTCTTC. Protein product: CASSSLTGASYNEQFF.

Remarks on this clonotype: The junction does not match germline at one end; this may be a read error. The chain is built from TRBV28 and TRBJ1-6; TRBD1 is a possible D gene (6 bases). The CDR3 is 15 amino acids. Germline-derived CDR1 and CDR2 are MDHEN and SYDVKM. Here the CDR3 reads CASSLSQGRYSPLNF. Here the CDR3 DNA reads TGTGCCAGCAGTTTATCGCAGGGGCGCTATTCACCCCTCAACTTT.

The chain couples TRBV3-1 to TRBJ1-2; D gene uncertain. V was clipped by 4 bases and J by 6 bases, with 18 bases between them. Germline V gene lookup returns CDR1 LGHDT and CDR2 YNNKEL (reference sequence). This CDR3 spans 15 amino acids. The chain's CDR3 is CASSRGGRKGNGYTF. CDR3 DNA sequence: TGTGCCAGCAGCCGAGGCGGACGGAAGGGTAATGGCTACACCTTC.

At least ten counts were recorded for this clonotype. The gene calls are TRBV6-5 and TRBJ2-1; 9 bases map to TRBD1. The V gene's germline CDR1 is MNHEY and CDR2 SVGAGI. V lost 2 bases to trimming and J lost 10 bases; unmatched junction nucleotides: 6. The CDR3 runs to 14 residues. The CDR3 reads CASSYGQGLGEQFF. As DNA, the CDR3 is TGTGCCAGCAGTTACGGACAGGGGCTCGGGGAGCAGTTCTTC.

This clonotype was detected ten times or more. The chain recombines TRBV5-1 with TRBJ2-3; 8 nucleotides match TRBD2. Germline V lookup: CDR1 SGHRS, CDR2 YFSETQ. This CDR3 comprises 14 residues. V dropped 7 bases and J dropped 3; count of bases not matched to a gene: 7. CDR3 amino acids: CASYAGGSTDTQYF. The CDR3 coding sequence is TGCGCCAGCTATGCGGGAGGAAGTACAGATACGCAGTATTTT.

This clonotype has a count of ten or more. This chain links TRBV5-6 with TRBJ2-2; 12 bases map to TRBD1. The CDR3 is 16 amino acids. Germline assignment: CDR1 SGHDT and CDR2 YYEEEE. V lost 2 bases and J lost 7; bases outside the gene matches: 6. CDR3 protein: CASSFGTGGQGGELFF. The CDR3 DNA reads as TGTGCCAGCAGCTTTGGGACAGGGGGCCAGGGCGGGGAGCTGTTTTTT.

This clonotype was seen a handful of times. A read error may be the cause here, since a much bigger clone is one base away. V usage is TRBV20-1 and J usage is TRBJ2-3; D is undetermined. Germline CDR1 and CDR2: DFQATT and SNEGSKA (reference sequence). The CDR3 consists of 11 residues. Trimming shortened V by 3 bases and J by 14 bases, and 15 bases separated the two germline ends. The CDR3 sequence: CSASAPGKGYF. The CDR3, as DNA: TGCAGTGCTAGCGCACCAGGCAAGGGGTATTTT.

This clonotype was seen many times. This sequence joins TRBV12-3 or TRBV12-4 and TRBJ1-2, with D unclear. V lost 1 base and J lost 0, with 9 bases in between. The CDR3 has 15 amino acids. The DNA for the CDR3 is TGTGCCAGCAGTTTAGACAGACAAGCTAACTATGGCTACACCTTC. Translating gives CASSLDRQANYGYTF.

This clonotype has a count of ten or more. The chain couples TRBV21-1 to TRBJ2-7; TRBD2, the D gene given by the table, was not confirmed from the DNA. TRBV21-1 is labeled a pseudogene. The CDR3 length is 17 residues. The CDR3: CASSKKPPAGGPSEQYF. The CDR3 DNA reads as TGTGCCAGCAGCAAAAAGCCTCCGGCGGGAGGGCCCTCCGAGCAGTACTTC.

There are many counts of this clonotype. V gene TRBV27 combines with J gene TRBJ1-6; D is unclear. Germline CDR1 and CDR2: MNHEY and SMNVEV (reference sequence). The V end was cut by 2 bases, the J end by 7 bases, with 12 bases between. The CDR3 loop spans 15 amino acids. CDR3 sequence reads: CASSLILGPNSPLHF. The CDR3 DNA reads as TGTGCCAGCAGTTTAATTCTAGGGCCCAATTCACCCCTCCACTTT.

At least ten counts were recorded for this clonotype. Here the CDR3 DNA reads TGCGCCAGCAGGCGAGAGGGAGGCTCTGGGGCCAACGTCCTGACTTTC. It codes for CASRREGGSGANVLTF. V and J are TRBV4-1 and TRBJ2-6; D is perhaps TRBD2 (6 bases). The CDR3 extends over 16 amino acids. The ends were cut back, 6 bases at V and 0 bases at J, with 12 bases in the middle. CDR1 and CDR2 (germline): MGHRA, YSYEKL.

This clonotype was picked up many times. The rearrangement links TRBV11-2 to TRBJ2-7, with 7 bases that match TRBD1. The germline V gene encodes CDR1 SGHAT and CDR2 FQNNGV. V gave up 1 base and J gave up 4 bases; unmatched junction bases: 7. The CDR3 spans 15 residues. The CDR3 loop is CASSLASGTAYEQYF. CDR3 DNA: TGTGCCAGCAGCTTAGCCTCAGGGACAGCTTACGAGCAGTACTTC.

The sample holds many counts of this clonotype. The chain joins TRBV20-1 to TRBJ2-1; D may correspond to TRBD1 or TRBD2 (5 bases each). Germline V gives CDR1 DFQATT, CDR2 SNEGSKA (reference sequence). The ends were cut back, 6 bases at V and 0 bases at J, with 18 bases in the middle. CDR3 length: 16 residues. The CDR3 coding sequence is TGCAGTGCCTCCCCCTGGGGCGGGTCCTCCTACAATGAGCAGTTCTTC. It translates to CSASPWGGSSYNEQFF.

This clonotype was detected a few times. This chain uses TRBV20-1 with TRBJ2-7; D unclear. Trimming left V 1 base short and J 3 bases short, with 7 bases between. The CDR3 is 12 residues long. The germline gives CDR1 DFQATT, CDR2 SNEGSKA (reference sequence). The CDR3 sequence: CSARVSNYEQYF. The CDR3, as DNA: TGCAGTGCTAGAGTGAGCAACTACGAGCAGTACTTC.

This clonotype was seen ten or more times. The V call is TRBV5-1, the J call TRBJ2-7; D gene ambiguous. Germline CDR1 is SGHRS and CDR2 is YFSETQ. This CDR3 has 13 residues. V was pared by 0 bases and J by 2 bases, with 6 bases between. The CDR3 nucleotides read TGCGCCAGCAGCTTGGACGGAACCTACGAGCAGTACTTC. This gives the protein CASSLDGTYEQYF. Full variable domain (missing parts from reference TRBV5-1 and TRBJ2-7): KAGVTQTPRYLIKTRGQQVTLSCSPISGHRSVSWYQQTPGQGLQFLFEYFSETQRNKGNFPGRFSGRQFSNSRSEMNVSTLELGDSALYLCASSLDGTYEQYFGPGTRLTVT.

This clonotype was observed at least ten times. The chain couples TRBV27 to TRBJ2-7; D is ambiguous. The V and J ends lost 8 bases and 3 bases respectively, with 14 bases between them. The V gene's germline CDR1 is MNHEY and CDR2 SMNVEV (reference sequence). The length of the CDR3 is 13 residues. The CDR3 protein is CASSPLPLYEQYF. The CDR3 region has the DNA TGTGCCAGCTCCCCGCTCCCGCTCTACGAGCAGTACTTC.

This clonotype was observed many times. This chain links TRBV7-2 with TRBJ2-7; D not resolved. V shed 1 base and J shed 2 bases, with 6 bases lying between them. This CDR3 spans 13 amino acids. Germline loops: CDR1 SGHTA, CDR2 FQGNSA. The CDR3 sequence: CASSLGGTYEQYF. CDR3 nucleotides: TGTGCCAGCAGCTTAGGCGGAACCTACGAGCAGTACTTC.

Ten or more counts support this clonotype. The genes are TRBV29-1 and TRBJ1-1; 10 bases match TRBD1. Per the germline V gene, CDR1 is SQVTM and CDR2 is ANQGSEA. The CDR3 spans 12 residues. The ends lost 7 bases at V and 5 bases at J; junction bases unmatched: 4. The CDR3 DNA sequence: TGCAGCGGGGACAGGGGAGGGACTGAAGCTTTCTTT. Its translation: CSGDRGGTEAFF.

This clonotype was observed many times. The chain is built from TRBV2 and TRBJ1-2; 10 positions agree with TRBD1. The V segment lost 6 bases and the J segment 5 bases; nucleotides outside the gene matches: 6. Germline assignment: CDR1 SNHLY and CDR2 FYNNEI. The CDR3 runs to 14 residues. CDR3 residues: CASSWDRGRYGYTF. The CDR3 nucleotides are TGTGCCAGCAGCTGGGACAGGGGACGGTATGGCTACACCTTC.